A selection of T cell receptor beta chains follows, all from one sample in a study of shared clonotypes between healthy human individuals. The assay was immunoSEQ multiplex PCR, and TCRdb's table has in-frame clones only and misses some. The table has some 1,600,000 clones, approximately 98% seen once. Sequenced material: naive CD4+ T cells sorted from blood. The receptors derive from a man between 25 and 39 years old in good health. CDR3s include the opening cysteine and the closing phenylalanine or tryptophan.

v_call	cdr3_aa
TRBV4-3	CASSQALAGAGLQFF
TRBV6-4	CASSREAAGELFF
TRBV18	CASSRGTSGRATDEQYF
TRBV5-4	CASSRRTGMYYEQYF
TRBV9	CASKGPGPGDYNEQFF
TRBV29-1	CSAFSDRDYGYTF
TRBV6-1	CASGLAFYEQYF
TRBV9	CASSATGGGYNEQFF
TRBV28	CASSKDLPTDTQYF
TRBV5-1	CASSLAGTSSADTQYF
TRBV2	CASSDGRGRYEQYF
TRBV14	CASSQMSPGLAWVSGANVLTF
TRBV5-4	CASSPLDRTNTGELFF
TRBV4-1	CASSQLAGGPSSYEQYF
TRBV28	CASSSTLGRSYEQYF
TRBV5-1	CASSSGTRQETQYF
TRBV19	CASSNTGIGSYEQYF
TRBV28	CASSGWRTRYGYTF
TRBV7-9	CASSTTASGNTIYF
TRBV5-8	CASSLKGQLGFGYTF
TRBV5-1	CASSLVPGVGTPYEQYF
TRBV6-1	CASSEDLGVDQPQHF
TRBV18	CASKQGENTEAFF
TRBV4-3	CASSTWPGSGNTIYF
TRBV7-8	CASSLAALFNLPNTGELFF
TRBV6-5	CASSYYRTGKAKEQFF
TRBV27	CASSYRARGEQYF